The 5 T cell receptor beta chains presented below share a single source sample, sequenced in a study of technical replicates of blood from a handful of donors. Assay used: immunoSEQ multiplex PCR; TCRdb lists only in-frame clones, some missing. The sample lists tens of thousands of clones, nearly 95% occurring once. Input material: T cells isolated from PBMCs. The receptors originated from a human donor in good health.

This chain connects TRBV13 to TRBJ1-1, with TRBD1 identical over 8 bases. The CDR3 extends over 14 amino acids. With V trimmed by 0 bases and J by 11 bases, 8 bases remained unmatched. Germline CDR1 PRHDT, CDR2 FYEKMQ (reference sequence). CDR3 region: CASSLGGQGLVAFF. DNA for the CDR3: TGTGCCAGCAGCTTAGGTGGACAGGGCCTTGTGGCTTTCTTT.

The CDR3 nucleotides read TGCGCCAGCAGTGAGAGTAGGGACTACCAAGAGACCCAGTACTTC. Protein: CASSESRDYQETQYF. This chain connects TRBV10-2 to TRBJ2-5, with D perhaps TRBD2 (6 bases). V lost 2 bases to trimming and J lost 0 bases, with 10 bases between them. This CDR3 region has 15 residues. Germline lookup yields CDR1 WSHSY and CDR2 SAAADI.

The chain is built from TRBV19 and TRBJ2-3; 10 bases match TRBD2. CDR1 is LNHDA and CDR2 is SQIVND in the germline V gene (reference sequence). This CDR3 comprises 16 residues. V gave up 7 bases and J gave up 5 bases; unmatched junction bases: 12. CDR3 sequence: CASKSLELAGRDTQYF. DNA for the CDR3: TGTGCCAGTAAAAGTCTGGAACTAGCGGGAAGAGATACGCAGTATTTT.

This chain uses TRBV28 with TRBJ2-3; a possible D gene is TRBD1 (6 bases). This CDR3 region has 15 residues. The V gene lost 3 bases and the J gene lost 1 base, with 11 bases spanning the gap. Germline V gene data show CDR1 as MDHEN and CDR2 as SYDVKM. This CDR3 is CASSFFAGGTDTQYF. CDR3 sequence (DNA): TGTGCCAGCAGTTTCTTCGCAGGGGGCACAGATACGCAGTATTTT.

The table lists this clone with a few counts. The rearrangement joins TRBV4-1 to TRBJ1-5; the D gene is possibly TRBD1 (6 bases). Germline V gives CDR1 MGHRA, CDR2 YSYEKL. The CDR3 length is 21 residues. V was shortened by 1 base and J by 3 bases, with 28 bases between the two germline ends. The CDR3 nucleotides are TGCGCCAGCAGCCAAGGAGTAATTTTGGGGGGGCGTGGGGATCACAATCAGCCCCAGCATTTT. It is translated as CASSQGVILGGRGDHNQPQHF.